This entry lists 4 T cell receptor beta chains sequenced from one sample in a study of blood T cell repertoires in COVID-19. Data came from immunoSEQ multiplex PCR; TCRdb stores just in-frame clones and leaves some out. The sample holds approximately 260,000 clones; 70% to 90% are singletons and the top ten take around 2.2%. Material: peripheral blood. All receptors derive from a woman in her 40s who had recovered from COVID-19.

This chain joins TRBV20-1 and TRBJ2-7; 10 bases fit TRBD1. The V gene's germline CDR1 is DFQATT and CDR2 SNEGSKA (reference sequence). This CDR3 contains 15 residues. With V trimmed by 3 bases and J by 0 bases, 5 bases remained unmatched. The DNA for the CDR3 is TGCAGTGCTAGTTCGGGGACAGGGGACTCCTACGAGCAGTACTTC. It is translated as CSASSGTGDSYEQYF.

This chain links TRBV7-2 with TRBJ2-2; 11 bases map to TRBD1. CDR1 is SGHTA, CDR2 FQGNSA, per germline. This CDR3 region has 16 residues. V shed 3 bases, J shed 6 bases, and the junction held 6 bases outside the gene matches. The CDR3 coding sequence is TGTGCCAGCAGCTTTTCTGGGACAGGGGGGTCCGGGGAGCTGTTTTTT. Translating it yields CASSFSGTGGSGELFF.

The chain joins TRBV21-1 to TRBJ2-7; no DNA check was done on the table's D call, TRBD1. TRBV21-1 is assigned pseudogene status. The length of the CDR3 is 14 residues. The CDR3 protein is CASSNQQGTYEQYF. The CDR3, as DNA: TGTGCCAGCAGCAACCAACAGGGAACCTACGAGCAGTACTTC.

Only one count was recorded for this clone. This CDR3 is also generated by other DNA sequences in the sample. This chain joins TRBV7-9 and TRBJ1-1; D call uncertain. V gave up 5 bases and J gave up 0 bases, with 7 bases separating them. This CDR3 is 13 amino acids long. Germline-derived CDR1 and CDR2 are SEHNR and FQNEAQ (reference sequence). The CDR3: CASSLTVNTEAFF. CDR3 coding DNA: TGTGCCAGCAGCCTTACAGTGAACACTGAAGCTTTCTTT.